The clone carrying this TCR beta chain was found a few times. Its antigen is still unknown. Germline CDR1 and CDR2: SGHRS and YFSETQ. V lost 4 bases and J lost 2, with 13 bases in between. This CDR3 spans 14 amino acids. This record belongs to a study of T-cell reconstitution after alpha-beta-depleted transplantation in children. The study, taken as a whole, reports: Where alpha-beta T cells came from about two months after transplant was reportedly several hundred expanded graft clones. After transplant, high TCRbeta diversity at day 60 in some patients arose from surviving recipient T cells and thymic progenitors. Fresh T-cell production supplied most of the T-cell counts and diversity seen one year after transplant.

Using unique molecular identifiers, the investigators prepared the TCRbeta library. TCRdb re-called the PCR reads through MiXCR, storing one row per CDR3 protein. The data show around 700,000 distinct CDR3 sequences, around 13% seen once. The V and J genes are TRBV5-1 and TRBJ2-7; D is ambiguous. Sample: PBMCs, taken before TCRalphabeta/CD19-depleted stem cell transplant. This clonotype was obtained from a girl aged 2 to 9 with congenital amegakaryocytic thrombocytopenia, due to receive a stem cell transplant. The CDR3 loop is CASSDIPGPYEQYF. The CDR3 DNA sequence: TGCGCCAGCAGCGATATCCCGGGTCCCTACGAGCAGTACTTC.